The subject of this entry is one T cell receptor beta chain. This clonotype has at least ten counts. Its antigen remains unidentified. No base-level quality is on record; no much larger clone is a single base apart. The library was made by 5' RACE. TCRdb records Illumina HiSeq 2500 as the sequencer. A second PCR of roughly 6 to 11 cycles was performed with a sample-barcoded 5' primer and a J-beta primer mix. Each TCR beta cDNA molecule received a unique molecular identifier from a template-switch 5' adaptor carrying 12 random nucleotides. Each sample yielded at least 2.5 million CDR3-containing paired-end reads. All of the RNA was converted into first-strand cDNA using the Mint cDNA synthesis kit, with a TRBC-specific oligonucleotide serving as the primer. Following uracil-DNA glycosylase treatment, a first 18-cycle PCR with universal primers M1SS and BC2_uni_R was performed on all cDNA. The paper's data handling went like this. For normalization, 1 million high-quality reads, each with a distinct molecular identifier, were randomly selected from each sample. Instead of being binned into consensus sequences, reads with shared molecular identifiers were discarded. MiTCR, set to a Q25 quality threshold and the strictest error-elimination algorithm, was used for CDR3 identification, clonotype clustering and error correction. A nonparametric unseen species model using Euler transformation provided a lower-bound estimate of total TCR beta diversity. TCRdb trimmed public reads at Q25 via fastp, called clones via MiXCR and kept in-frame beta chains. All rows with the same CDR3 protein become a single entry with the most common DNA and genes. For this entry, the V and J calls and clone size follow TCRdb and not the study's own pipeline. For this sample there are about 730,000 distinct CDR3 sequences; around 40% appear just once. Under 25% of the sample is held by the ten biggest clonotypes.

The data originate from a study of blood T cells in healthy people across ages (dated by TCRdb to between 2014 and 2017). In terms of the full investigation: Template switching captured roughly one uniquely barcoded TCR beta cDNA molecule per two T cells in model experiments. To avoid experimental bias, donors of different ages were randomly spread across the sequencing lanes. Donors were grouped into four age groups: young (average roughly 17 years), middle-aged (39), aged (approximately 67) and long-lived (less than 85). The study analyzed two additional independent replicas of 1 million unique cDNA reads from the same blood draw for two donors, one aged 18 to 30 and one aged 80 or older. To track age-related changes in TCR beta repertoire diversity, the study relied on deep sequencing normalized with unique cDNA molecular identifiers.

Study-wide findings and limitations: As age increased, observed TCR beta diversity per million T cells dropped in a roughly linear way, and a significant reduction was already evident by age 40. Compared with the aged group, the long-lived group had more naive CD4+ T cells, fewer expanded clones and increased TCR diversity, a pattern suggesting age selection. The CMV infection status of donors was not known, potentially confounding age-related changes in expanded clonotypes. Estimates of total diversity from one million sequenced T cells were regarded as lower bounds and underestimates. Bulk unsorted PBMC profiling prevented conclusive comparison of naive and antigen-experienced compartments. The percentage of naive T cells measured by flow cytometry correlated strongly with observed TCR beta diversity.

The donors were a few dozen Caucasian individuals from Russia, aged roughly 6 to 100 years, who were systemically healthy. Around 9.8 milliliters of peripheral blood were collected from each donor into EDTA-treated Vacutainer tubes. PBMCs were isolated by Ficoll-Paque density-gradient centrifugation, with at least 6.5 million obtained per sample. Trizol reagent was used to extract total RNA from the PBMCs, yielding at least 5.5 micrograms per sample. For every donor, flow cytometry on a PBMC aliquot measured the percentage of naive CD45RAhigh/CD27high T cells. V is pared back by 0 bases and J by 0 bases, with 12 bases lying between the germline termini. Reading the germline V gene gives CDR1 LGHNA and CDR2 YNFKEQ. Spanning cysteine to phenylalanine, the CDR3 consists of 17 amino acids. Only the CDR3 portion is preserved as DNA: 51 bases, with reading frame beginning at the first base.

The receptor chain draws on TRBV4-2 and TRBJ1-5; no confident D gene assignment can be made. The sequencing sample was made of blood. This receptor was obtained from a woman aged 60-75 years in good health. The nucleotide sequence reads as follows: TGTGCCAGCAGCCAAGAACCCATGGGGTTTAGCAATCAGCCCCAGCATTTT. This translates into CASSQEPMGFSNQPQHF.